Below, one T cell receptor (beta chain) is given with its context. Its antigen is unknown. This sample was taken from a study of T cell clonotyping in hematopoietic cell transplantation. Whole-study results and caveats: Without cell sorting, CD4 versus CD8 contributions remain unresolved.

Assay used: immunoSEQ multiplex PCR; TCRdb lists only in-frame clones, some missing. The table includes about 29,000 clones, about 90% detected once. Germline CDR1 is MNHNY and CDR2 is SVGAGI (reference sequence). V lost 2 bases and J 4 bases, leaving 18 bases between the germline ends. The CDR3 is 16 amino acids. The source was PBMCs, collected 100 days after allogeneic stem cell transplant. This chain links TRBV6-6 with TRBJ2-7; TRBD2 is a possible D gene (6 bases). This receptor was identified in a female patient aged 50-59 years who had an allogeneic stem cell transplant from a related donor, so the T cells may come from the graft donor. Some clones in this sample may be carry-over from other donors' samples. CDR3 nucleotide sequence: TGTGCCAGCAGTTACCCGGGACTGCGTACCAGGTACGAGCAGTACTTC. Translated: CASSYPGLRTRYEQYF.